These 5 T cell receptor beta chains were sequenced from one sample in a study of identical twins. TCRdb passed the 5' RACE reads through MiXCR, listing each CDR3 protein once. The table shows roughly 750,000 distinct CDR3 sequences, with about 20% occurring only once. These same records also appear under a second study, on T cells expressing NK-cell markers.

The sample comprised PBMCs. The receptors shown here come from a woman aged 18-30 years in good health.

In this sample, this clonotype turned up a few times. The chain is built from TRBV20-1 and TRBJ2-1, with 9 bases lining up with TRBD2. The CDR3 has 15 amino acids. CDR1 is DFQATT, CDR2 SNEGSKA, per germline (reference sequence). After removal of 5 bases from V and 8 bases from J, the junction contained 13 bases not matched to a gene. CDR3 sequence reads: CSARRPGLAGDEQFF. The CDR3 DNA reads as TGCAGTGCTCGCCGTCCGGGACTAGCCGGAGATGAGCAGTTCTTC.

This clonotype appeared a few times. The rearrangement links TRBV7-3 to TRBJ2-1; D is perhaps TRBD1 (5 bases). Germline assignment: CDR1 SGHTA and CDR2 FQGTGA. V dropped 0 bases and J dropped 8 bases, with 11 bases sitting between them. The length of the CDR3 is 14 residues. As DNA, the CDR3 is TGTGCCAGCAGCTTAACGGGGCGGATGGATGAGCAGTTCTTC. This codes for CASSLTGRMDEQFF.

The rearrangement uses TRBV6-2 or TRBV6-3 and TRBJ2-7; D gene ambiguous. The germline gives CDR1 MNHEY, CDR2 SVGEGT. Trimming removed 8 bases at V and 5 bases at J, with 10 bases between. This CDR3 region has 11 residues. The CDR3 DNA sequence: TGTGCCAGCGAAGCGCTCGACGAGCAGTACTTC. As protein: CASEALDEQYF.

A few counts support this clonotype. The chain links TRBV7-6 to TRBJ1-1; D not certain. CDR1 SGHVS and CDR2 FNYEAQ come from the germline V gene. V lost 1 base, J lost 5 bases, and 11 bases lay in between. The CDR3 length is 14 residues. The CDR3 reads CASSLVGARTEAFF. Here the CDR3 DNA reads TGTGCCAGCAGCTTAGTGGGCGCGCGGACTGAAGCTTTCTTT.

This clonotype appeared a few times. This sequence joins TRBV3-1 and TRBJ2-5, with D unresolved. Germline loops: CDR1 LGHDT, CDR2 YNNKEL (reference sequence). The CDR3 consists of 14 residues. V dropped 1 base and J dropped 2 bases, with 8 bases sitting between them. The CDR3 DNA sequence: TGTGCCAGCAGCCAAGTTTCCGGGCAAGAGACCCAGTACTTC. Translating it yields CASSQVSGQETQYF.